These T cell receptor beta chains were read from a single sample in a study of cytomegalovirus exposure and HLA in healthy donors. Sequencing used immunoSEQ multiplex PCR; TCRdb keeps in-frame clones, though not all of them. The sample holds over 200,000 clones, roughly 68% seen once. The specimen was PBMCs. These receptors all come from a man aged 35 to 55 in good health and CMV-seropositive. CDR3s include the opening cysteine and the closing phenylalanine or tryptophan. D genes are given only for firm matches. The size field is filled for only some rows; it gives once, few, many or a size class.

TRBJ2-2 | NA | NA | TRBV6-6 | CASSYTNTGELFF | TGTGCCAGCAGTTACACTAACACCGGGGAGCTGTTTTTT
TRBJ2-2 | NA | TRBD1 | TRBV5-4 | CASSSGTGITGELFF | TGTGCCAGCAGCTCCGGGACAGGCATCACCGGGGAGCTGTTTTTT
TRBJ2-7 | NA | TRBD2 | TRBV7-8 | CASSPYRSRGGVYEQYF | TGTGCCAGCAGCCCTTATAGGTCCCGCGGGGGAGTGTACGAGCAGTACTTC
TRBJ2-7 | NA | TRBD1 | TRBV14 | CASSQDLGTGRWVEQYF | TGTGCCAGCAGCCAAGATCTAGGGACAGGGAGATGGGTCGAGCAGTACTTC
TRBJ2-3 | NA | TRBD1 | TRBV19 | CASSRDRADTQYF | TGTGCCAGTAGTCGTGACAGGGCAGATACGCAGTATTTT
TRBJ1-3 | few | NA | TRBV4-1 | CASSQDLGQGLVTGNTIYF | TGCGCCAGCAGCCAAGATTTAGGGCAGGGTTTGGTCACTGGAAACACCATATATTTT
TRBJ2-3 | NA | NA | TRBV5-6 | CASSRGEFTDTQYF | TGTGCCAGCAGCCGTGGGGAGTTCACAGATACGCAGTATTTT
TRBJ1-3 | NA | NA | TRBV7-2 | CASSLSGNTIYF | TGTGCCAGCAGCTTGAGTGGAAACACCATATATTTT
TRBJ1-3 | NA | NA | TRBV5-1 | CASSSGDGNTIYF | TGCGCCAGCAGTTCAGGGGACGGAAACACCATATATTTT
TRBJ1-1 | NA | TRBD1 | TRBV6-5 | CASSWSPGQGPEAFF | TGTGCCAGCAGTTGGAGTCCGGGACAGGGACCTGAAGCTTTCTTT
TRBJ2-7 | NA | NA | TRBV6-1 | CASSETYPGTPISYEQYF | TGTGCCAGCAGTGAAACCTACCCTGGGACTCCGATCTCCTACGAGCAGTACTTC
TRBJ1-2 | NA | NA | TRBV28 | CASLTDRQAYGYTF | TGTGCCAGCTTAACGGACCGACAGGCCTATGGCTACACCTTC
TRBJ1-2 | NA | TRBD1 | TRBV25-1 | CASSEWDRGHVGGYTF | TGTGCCAGCAGTGAGTGGGACAGGGGGCATGTGGGCGGCTACACCTTC
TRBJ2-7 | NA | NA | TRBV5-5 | CASSPGGTAYEQYF | TGTGCCAGCAGCCCGGGGGGGACAGCCTACGAGCAGTACTTC
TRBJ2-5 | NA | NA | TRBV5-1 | CASSLGDTQETQYF | TGCGCCAGCAGCTTGGGGGACACTCAAGAGACCCAGTACTTC
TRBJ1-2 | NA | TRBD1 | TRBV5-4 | CASSRGDREHYGYTF | TGTGCCAGCAGCCGGGGGGACAGGGAACACTATGGCTACACCTTC
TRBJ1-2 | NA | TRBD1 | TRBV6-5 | CASSYTQGAGGYTF | TGTGCCAGCAGTTACACACAGGGGGCGGGTGGCTACACCTTC
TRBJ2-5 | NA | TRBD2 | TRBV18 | CASSPVLAGAHQETQYF | TGTGCCAGCTCACCAGTACTAGCGGGGGCGCACCAAGAGACCCAGTACTTC
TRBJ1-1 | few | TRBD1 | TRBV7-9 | CASSLGQGPNTEAFF | TGTGCCAGCAGCTTAGGACAGGGACCGAACACTGAAGCTTTCTTT
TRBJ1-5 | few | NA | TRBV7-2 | CASSSRRDQPQHF | TGTGCCAGCAGCTCCCGCCGAGATCAGCCCCAGCATTTT
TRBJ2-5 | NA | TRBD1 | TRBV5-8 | CASPAFPPDRVKETQYF | TGTGCCAGCCCCGCCTTCCCCCCGGACAGGGTCAAAGAGACCCAGTACTTC
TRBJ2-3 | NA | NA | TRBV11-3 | CASSLGRLDTDTQYF | TGTGCCAGCAGCTTAGGGAGGCTAGACACAGATACGCAGTATTTT
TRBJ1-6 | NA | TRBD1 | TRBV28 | CASRGGTGKNSPLHF | TGTGCCAGCCGGGGGGGGACAGGGAAAAATTCACCCCTCCACTTT
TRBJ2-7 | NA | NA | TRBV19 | CASSISVGQINEQYF | TGTGCCAGTAGTATTTCAGTTGGGCAGATAAACGAGCAGTACTTC
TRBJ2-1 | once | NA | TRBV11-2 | CASYNHGGAGNEQFF | TGTGCCAGTTACAACCACGGCGGGGCGGGCAATGAGCAGTTCTTC
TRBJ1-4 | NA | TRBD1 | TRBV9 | CATPQGATTTTNEKLFF | TGTGCCACCCCACAGGGGGCGACGACGACAACTAATGAAAAACTGTTTTTT
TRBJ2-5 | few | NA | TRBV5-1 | CASSLPSVETQYF | TGCGCCAGCAGCTTACCTAGCGTCGAGACCCAGTACTTC
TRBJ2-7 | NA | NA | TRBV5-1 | CASKVRQGTHEQYF | TGCGCCAGCAAGGTGCGGCAGGGAACCCACGAGCAGTACTTC
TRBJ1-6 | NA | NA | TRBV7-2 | CASSLLKGGNSPLHF | TGTGCCAGCAGCTTATTGAAGGGAGGTAATTCACCCCTCCACTTT
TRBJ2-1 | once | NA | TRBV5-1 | CASSPDSEQFF | TGCGCCAGCAGCCCGGACAGTGAGCAGTTCTTC
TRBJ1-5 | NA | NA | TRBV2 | CASSGRHSNQPQHF | TGTGCCAGCAGTGGTCGACATAGCAATCAGCCCCAGCATTTT
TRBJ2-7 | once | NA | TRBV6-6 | CASRRDLAPVYEQYF | TGTGCCAGCAGACGGGACTTAGCCCCAGTCTACGAGCAGTACTTC
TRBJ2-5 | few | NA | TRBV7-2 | CASSLGGGRMETQYF | TGTGCCAGCAGCCTGGGGGGGGGCAGAATGGAGACCCAGTACTTC
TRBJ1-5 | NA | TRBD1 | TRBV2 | CASSGNRDRGPTNQPQHF | TGTGCCAGCAGTGGGAACCGGGACAGGGGACCCACAAATCAGCCCCAGCATTTT
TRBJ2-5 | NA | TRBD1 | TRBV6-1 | CASSESTGRETQYF | TGTGCCAGCAGTGAATCGACAGGGCGGGAGACCCAGTACTTC
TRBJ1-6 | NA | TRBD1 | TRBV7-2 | CASRDRAGGSYNSPLHF | TGTGCCAGCCGGGACAGGGCAGGAGGCTCCTATAATTCACCCCTCCACTTT
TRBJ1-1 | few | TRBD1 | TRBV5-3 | CARSPRGRIRNDTEAFF | TGTGCCAGAAGCCCCAGGGGGCGCATACGGAACGACACTGAAGCTTTCTTT
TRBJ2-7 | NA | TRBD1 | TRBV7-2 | CASSLYRGRVYEQYF | TGTGCCAGCAGCTTATACAGGGGGCGCGTCTACGAGCAGTACTTC
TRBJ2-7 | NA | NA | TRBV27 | CASSGTGLKPYEQYF | TGTGCCAGCAGTGGGACGGGACTTAAACCCTACGAGCAGTACTTC
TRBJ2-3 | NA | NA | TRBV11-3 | CASSLGFGGFKEYTQYF | TGTGCCAGCAGCTTAGGCTTCGGCGGATTTAAGGAATATACGCAGTATTTT
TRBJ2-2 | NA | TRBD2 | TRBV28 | CASSSLAGATGELFF | TGTGCCAGCAGTTCACTAGCGGGGGCCACCGGGGAGCTGTTTTTT
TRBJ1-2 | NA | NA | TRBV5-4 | CASSFSPEAHGYTF | TGTGCCAGCAGCTTTTCCCCGGAGGCACATGGCTACACCTTC
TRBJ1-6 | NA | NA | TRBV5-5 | CASSSPLQGPNSPLHF | TGTGCCAGCAGCTCCCCCTTACAGGGACCTAATTCACCCCTCCACTTT
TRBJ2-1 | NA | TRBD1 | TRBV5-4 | CASRTYPGGQGYNEQFF | TGTGCCAGCAGAACCTACCCAGGGGGACAGGGCTACAATGAGCAGTTCTTC
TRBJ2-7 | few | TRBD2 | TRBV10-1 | CASSDPASGGYEQYF | TGCGCCAGCAGTGACCCGGCTAGCGGGGGTTACGAGCAGTACTTC
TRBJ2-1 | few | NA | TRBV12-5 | CASGLYGGSSYNEQFF | TGTGCTAGTGGTTTGTACGGGGGAAGCTCCTACAATGAGCAGTTCTTC
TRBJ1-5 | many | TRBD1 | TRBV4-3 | CASSQEEGAGQPQHF | TGCGCCAGCAGCCAAGAGGAGGGGGCGGGTCAGCCCCAGCATTTT
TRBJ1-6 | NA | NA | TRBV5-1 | CASRVTVPGYNSPLHF | TGCGCCAGCAGGGTAACGGTTCCAGGGTATAATTCACCCCTCCACTTT
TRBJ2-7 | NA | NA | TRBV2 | CASSEGGRQASYEQYF | TGTGCCAGCAGTGAAGGTGGGAGACAGGCCTCCTACGAGCAGTACTTC
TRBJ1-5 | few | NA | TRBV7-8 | CASSYRGVDQPQHF | TGTGCCAGCAGCTATCGCGGGGTGGATCAGCCCCAGCATTTT
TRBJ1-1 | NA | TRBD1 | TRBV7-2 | CASSLRTGNTEAFF | TGTGCCAGCAGCTTAAGGACAGGAAACACTGAAGCTTTCTTT
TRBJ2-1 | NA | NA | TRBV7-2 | CASIRGAVIYNEQFF | TGTGCCAGCATCCGGGGAGCGGTAATCTACAATGAGCAGTTCTTC
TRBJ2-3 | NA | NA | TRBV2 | CASSERDQTDTQYF | TGTGCCAGCAGTGAGCGGGACCAGACAGATACGCAGTATTTT
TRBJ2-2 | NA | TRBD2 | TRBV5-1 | CASSWGGTNTGELFF | TGCGCCAGCAGCTGGGGGGGGACGAACACCGGGGAGCTGTTTTTT
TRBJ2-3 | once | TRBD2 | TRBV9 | CASSWRGAPTDTQYF | TGTGCCAGCAGCTGGCGGGGGGCCCCCACAGATACGCAGTATTTT
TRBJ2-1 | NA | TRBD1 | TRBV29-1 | CSAGRGLGSYNEQFF | TGCAGCGCCGGCAGGGGGCTGGGCTCCTACAATGAGCAGTTCTTC
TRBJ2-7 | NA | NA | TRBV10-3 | CAISDPGPYEQYF | TGTGCCATCAGTGACCCTGGCCCCTACGAGCAGTACTTC
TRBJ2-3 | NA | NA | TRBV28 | CASSLSPGDSTDTQYF | TGTGCCAGCAGTTTAAGTCCGGGGGATAGCACAGATACGCAGTATTTT
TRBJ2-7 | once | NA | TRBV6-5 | CASSYSSGQRSYEQYF | TGTGCCAGCAGTTACTCGTCAGGACAGCGCTCCTACGAGCAGTACTTC
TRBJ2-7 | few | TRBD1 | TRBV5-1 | CASSLGGDRGRWGQYF | TGCGCCAGCAGCTTGGGGGGCGACAGGGGACGATGGGGGCAGTACTTC